The sequence of this T cell receptor beta chain was determined in a study of blood T cell repertoires in COVID-19. Study-wide background: There were acute and convalescent COVID-19 samples, and they came from the United States, Italy and Spain.

Germline V CDR1 and CDR2: SEHNR, FQNEAQ (reference sequence). This CDR3 has 14 residues. V gave up 5 bases and J gave up 4 bases, with 14 bases separating them. Authors' methods: Reference gene primer amplification gave nucleated cell count estimates. Profiled with immunoSEQ multiplex PCR; TCRdb holds only in-frame clones, not every one. For V, J and clone size, that table is used; D and trimming come from the DNA. Counted here are approximately 65,000 clones, 65% to 80% occurring once; the ten biggest clones make up 15% to 20%. The J gene is TRBJ2-5, the V gene TRBV7-9; possible D gene TRBD2, 6 bases. The sample consisted of peripheral blood. The origin of this receptor is a man aged 55 to 70 with acute or convalescent COVID-19. CDR3 amino acids: CASSTPDGGETQYF. The CDR3 nucleotides read TGTGCCAGCAGCACTCCGGACGGGGGAGAGACCCAGTACTTC.